Shown below are 25 T cell receptor beta chains from a single sample sequenced in a study of neurological immune-mediated disorders. TCRdb fed the 5' RACE reads into MiXCR, producing one record per CDR3 protein. Of about 49,000 distinct CDR3 sequences in the sample, about 9.1% were seen once. The time point was: longitudinal time-point 1 (baseline). The sequencing input was PBMCs. These receptors all come from a woman aged 40-49 years in good health.

This clonotype was counted many times. CDR3 sequence: CASSLGVRAAEAFF. The CDR3, as DNA: TGTGCCAGCAGTCTGGGCGTCAGGGCGGCTGAAGCTTTCTTT. The chain combines TRBV12-3 or TRBV12-4 with TRBJ1-1; weak D call: TRBD1 (5 bases). This CDR3 comprises 14 residues. The V gene lost 5 bases and the J gene lost 6 bases, with 16 bases spanning the gap.

This clonotype was seen at least ten times. The chain links TRBV4-1 to TRBJ1-6, with 7 bases fitting TRBD1. The CDR3 has 18 amino acids. The V gene's germline CDR1 is MGHRA and CDR2 YSYEKL. J was trimmed by 8 bases and V by 3 bases; bases with no gene match: 16. Here the CDR3 DNA reads TGCGCCAGCAGCCATGGCATCCGGGACAGCATATTCGATTCACCCCTCCACTTT. Its protein product is CASSHGIRDSIFDSPLHF.

This clonotype has at least ten counts. The J gene is TRBJ1-1, the V gene TRBV12-3 or TRBV12-4, with TRBD1 matching over 7 bases. V was pared by 0 bases and J by 6 bases, with 4 bases of the junction left unmatched. This CDR3 contains 14 residues. The CDR3 nucleotides read TGTGCCAGCAGTTTAGCCGAGGGGGCCTCTGAAGCTTTCTTT. This gives the protein CASSLAEGASEAFF.

The table lists this clonotype with many counts. V and J are TRBV20-1 and TRBJ2-2, with D possibly being TRBD1 (6 bases). Germline V gene lookup returns CDR1 DFQATT and CDR2 SNEGSKA (reference sequence). The length of the CDR3 is 13 residues. The V end lost 6 bases, the J end lost 2 bases, and 10 bases lay between the germline ends. For the CDR3, the DNA is TGCAGTGCCCCGGACAGCAACACCGGGGAGCTGTTTTTT. Translation gives CSAPDSNTGELFF.

This clonotype was detected many times. J is TRBJ1-1 and V is TRBV27; D uncertain. The CDR3 runs to 15 residues. Trimming cost V 6 bases and J 2 bases, with 16 bases left between them. Looked up from germline, CDR1 is MNHEY and CDR2 is SMNVEV (reference sequence). The CDR3, as DNA: TGTGCCAGCAGCCGCGCGTGGCAGGTAAACACTGAAGCTTTCTTT. Residues: CASSRAWQVNTEAFF.

The sample holds many counts of this clonotype. This chain links TRBV6-5 with TRBJ1-1; the D gene is possibly TRBD1 (5 bases). Germline V lookup: CDR1 MNHEY, CDR2 SVGAGI. This CDR3 has 13 amino acids. Trimming took 2 bases from V and 3 from J, leaving 7 bases between them. The CDR3 coding sequence is TGTGCCAGCAGTTACAGGGACGACACTGAAGCTTTCTTT. Translation: CASSYRDDTEAFF.

Many counts were recorded for this clonotype. This chain uses TRBV4-1 with TRBJ1-3; the D is unclear. The CDR3 covers 17 residues. CDR1 MGHRA and CDR2 YSYEKL come from the germline V gene. Trimming removed 0 bases from V and 3 bases from J, with 15 bases in between. CDR3 DNA: TGCGCCAGCAGCCAAGATGTTGCTACAGCTTTTGGAAACACCATATATTTT. Amino acids: CASSQDVATAFGNTIYF.

This clonotype was seen ten or more times. This sequence joins TRBV29-1 and TRBJ1-4, with a weak D call TRBD1 (5 bases). This CDR3 comprises 14 residues. Germline CDR1 reads SQVTM; CDR2 reads ANQGSEA. Trimming stripped 4 bases from V and 3 bases from J, with 12 bases between. The CDR3 nucleotides are TGCAGCGTTGGGGACTCTTACTCTAATGAAAAACTGTTTTTT. Protein product: CSVGDSYSNEKLFF.

This clonotype has ten or more counts. The V gene is TRBV4-3, the J gene TRBJ2-1, with TRBD2 matching over 12 bases. This CDR3 is built from 17 residues. Germline V gene lookup returns CDR1 LGHNA and CDR2 YSLEER. V trimming: 0 bases; J trimming: 4 bases; junction bases outside the gene matches: 4. The CDR3 sequence: CASSQDRTSGNYNEQFF. In DNA form, the CDR3 reads TGCGCCAGCAGCCAAGATCGGACTAGCGGGAATTACAATGAGCAGTTCTTC.

This clonotype was detected ten times or more. The chain couples TRBV5-1 to TRBJ2-1; D is undetermined. V dropped 5 bases and J dropped 6 bases, with 15 bases sitting between them. CDR1 is SGHRS and CDR2 is YFSETQ in the germline V gene. This CDR3 has 14 residues. Here the CDR3 reads CASSVGSGVNEQFF. DNA of the CDR3: TGCGCCAGCAGTGTGGGATCGGGCGTCAATGAGCAGTTCTTC.

This clonotype was detected ten times or more. The chain recombines TRBV24-1 with TRBJ2-1; the D gene is possibly TRBD2 (5 bases). V was trimmed by 0 bases and J by 0 bases, leaving 8 bases between them. The CDR3 loop spans 16 amino acids. Germline V CDR1 and CDR2: KGHDR, SFDVKD. The CDR3 protein is CATSDLGGLSYNEQFF. The DNA for the CDR3 is TGTGCCACCAGTGATTTGGGCGGACTCTCCTACAATGAGCAGTTCTTC.

This clonotype has at least ten counts. The genes are TRBV7-3 and TRBJ2-1; a possible D gene is TRBD2 (5 bases). Trimming left V 5 bases short and J 9 bases short, with 8 bases between. From germline, CDR1 is SGHTA and CDR2 FQGTGA. The CDR3 runs 11 residues. CDR3 sequence (DNA): TGTGCCAGCAGCCAAGGAGGTGAGCAGTTCTTC. It codes for CASSQGGEQFF.

This clonotype was seen ten or more times. The chain is built from TRBV7-6 and TRBJ2-3, with unresolved D. Germline V gene lookup returns CDR1 SGHVS and CDR2 FNYEAQ. CDR3 length equals 13 residues. Deletions cut 4 bases from V and 6 bases from J, with 11 bases between. This CDR3 is CASSSRRQDTQYF. The CDR3 bases are TGTGCCAGCAGCTCAAGGCGGCAGGATACGCAGTATTTT.

This clonotype was seen repeatedly, ten times or more. This chain joins TRBV5-1 and TRBJ2-6; possibly TRBD2 for D (5 bases). The CDR3 is 18 residues long. V was shortened by 5 bases and J by 0 bases, with 18 bases between the two germline ends. Germline V gene data show CDR1 as SGHRS and CDR2 as YFSETQ. The CDR3 loop reads CASRNPNSGISGANVLTF. The CDR3 DNA is TGCGCCAGCAGAAACCCGAACAGCGGAATCTCTGGGGCCAACGTCCTGACTTTC.

This clonotype was seen repeatedly, ten times or more. The chain employs TRBV7-3 and TRBJ1-6; no reliable D call. Deletions cut 5 bases from V and 9 bases from J, with 14 bases between. CDR3 length: 14 amino acids. Germline V gene sequence: CDR1 SGHTA, CDR2 FQGTGA. This CDR3 is CASSTAPLGSPLHF. The CDR3 nucleotides are TGTGCCAGCAGCACCGCACCCTTGGGTTCACCCCTCCACTTT.

This clonotype was seen ten or more times. The V gene is TRBV3-1, the J gene TRBJ2-5; no definite D call. Germline CDR1 LGHDT, CDR2 YNNKEL (reference sequence). Trimming stripped 4 bases from V and 6 bases from J, with 12 bases between. The CDR3 covers 13 residues. CDR3 sequence: CASSPVVRKTQYF. For the CDR3, the DNA is TGTGCCAGCAGCCCGGTCGTGAGGAAGACCCAGTACTTC.

This clonotype was seen ten or more times. The genes are TRBV29-1 and TRBJ1-1; D might be TRBD1 (5 bases). The ends were cut back, 3 bases at V and 5 bases at J, with 13 bases in the middle. Germline V gene data show CDR1 as SQVTM and CDR2 as ANQGSEA. The CDR3 extends over 13 amino acids. CDR3 residues: CSVEIRRGTEAFF. CDR3 in DNA: TGCAGCGTTGAGATCCGCCGGGGGACTGAAGCTTTCTTT.

There are many counts of this clonotype. The chain joins TRBV7-2 to TRBJ2-1, with a weak D call TRBD2 (5 bases). The germline V and J ends were trimmed by 4 bases and 3 bases, with 13 bases remaining between them. Per germline, CDR1 SGHTA and CDR2 FQGNSA. This CDR3 is 15 amino acids long. In DNA, the CDR3 is TGTGCCAGCAGCTCCCCGGACTGGTACTACAATGAGCAGTTCTTC. Amino acid sequence: CASSSPDWYYNEQFF.

There are many counts of this clonotype. The chain joins TRBV14 to TRBJ1-2; unclear D gene. The germline CDR1 and CDR2 sequences are SGHDN and FVKESK. V was cut by 2 bases and J by 5 bases, with 9 bases left in between. CDR3 length: 13 residues. CDR3 bases: TGTGCCAGCAGCCAACTGGGTTGGTATGGCTACACCTTC. Translation gives CASSQLGWYGYTF. Using reference TRBV14 and TRBJ1-2 for the parts outside the CDR3, the full variable domain is EAGVTQFPSHSVIEKGQTVTLRCDPISGHDNLYWYRRVMGKEIKFLLHFVKESKQDESGMPNNRFLAERTGGTYSTLKVQPAELEDSGVYFCASSQLGWYGYTFGSGTRLTVV.

This clonotype was detected ten times or more. CDR3 protein: CASSTSIDTEAFF. The CDR3 nucleotides read TGTGCCAGCAGCACTAGTATTGACACTGAAGCTTTCTTT. V and J are TRBV7-7 and TRBJ1-1, with unresolved D. The CDR3 loop spans 13 amino acids. V lost 5 bases, J lost 3 bases, and 10 bases lay in between. CDR1 and CDR2 from the germline V gene are SSHAT and FNYEAQ (reference sequence).

This clonotype was counted many times. J is TRBJ2-5 and V is TRBV29-1, with 7 nucleotides matching TRBD1. Unmatched junction bases numbered 6, after V lost 6 bases and J lost 5 bases. CDR1 and CDR2 from the germline V gene are SQVTM and ANQGSEA. This CDR3 contains 12 residues. CDR3 amino acids: CSVRGNEETQYF. CDR3 bases: TGCAGCGTCAGGGGGAACGAGGAGACCCAGTACTTC.

This clonotype was recorded at least ten times. The V call is TRBV6-6, the J call TRBJ1-5; D perhaps matches TRBD1 (6 bases). The CDR3 covers 15 residues. Per germline, CDR1 MNHNY and CDR2 SVGAGI (reference sequence). Deletions cut 8 bases from V and 2 bases from J, with 16 bases between. The chain's CDR3 is CASRDGGPGNQPQHF. CDR3 bases: TGTGCCAGCCGCGATGGGGGGCCGGGCAATCAGCCCCAGCATTTT.

In its sample, this clonotype was seen many times. The J gene is TRBJ2-7, the V gene TRBV6-2 or TRBV6-3; 14 bases line up with TRBD2. The CDR3 spans 16 residues. The ends lost 5 bases at V and 4 bases at J; junction bases unmatched: 7. The germline gives CDR1 MNHEY, CDR2 SVGEGT. CDR3 region: CASSPRGLAGAYEQYF. In DNA, the CDR3 is TGTGCCAGCAGTCCGCGGGGACTAGCGGGAGCTTACGAGCAGTACTTC.

CDR3 amino acids: CASAPGGGLDTEAFF. CDR3 nucleotide sequence: TGTGCCAGCGCCCCCGGGGGGGGGCTGGACACTGAAGCTTTCTTT. The genes are TRBV5-5 and TRBJ1-1, with D perhaps TRBD1 (6 bases). Per germline, CDR1 SGHKS and CDR2 YYEKEE (reference sequence). Trimming pared 7 bases from V and 3 bases from J, leaving 19 bases between. The CDR3 covers 15 residues.

The chain combines TRBV7-3 with TRBJ2-7, with D possibly TRBD2 on 6 matching bases. Germline V gene sequence: CDR1 SGHTA, CDR2 FQGTGA. V lost 1 base, J lost 0 bases, and 13 bases lay in between. The CDR3 has 16 residues. The CDR3 nucleotides are TGTGCCAGCAGCTTAAATGGCGCGGGGAGCTCCTACGAGCAGTACTTC. It codes for CASSLNGAGSSYEQYF.